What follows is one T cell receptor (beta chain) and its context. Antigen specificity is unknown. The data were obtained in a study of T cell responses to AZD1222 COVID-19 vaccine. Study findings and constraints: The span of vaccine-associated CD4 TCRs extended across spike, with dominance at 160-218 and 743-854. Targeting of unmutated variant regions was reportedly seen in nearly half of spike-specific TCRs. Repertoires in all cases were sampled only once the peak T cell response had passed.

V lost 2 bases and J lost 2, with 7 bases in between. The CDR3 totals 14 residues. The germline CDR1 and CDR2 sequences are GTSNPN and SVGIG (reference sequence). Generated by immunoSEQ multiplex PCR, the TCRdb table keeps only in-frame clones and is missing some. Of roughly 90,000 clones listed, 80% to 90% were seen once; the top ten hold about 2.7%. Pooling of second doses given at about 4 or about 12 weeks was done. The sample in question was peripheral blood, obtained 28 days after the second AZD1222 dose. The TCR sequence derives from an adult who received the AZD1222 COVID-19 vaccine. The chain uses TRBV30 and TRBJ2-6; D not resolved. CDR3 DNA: TGTGCCTGGAGTTCTGGGGCTGGGGCCAACGTCCTGACTTTC. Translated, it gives CAWSSGAGANVLTF.